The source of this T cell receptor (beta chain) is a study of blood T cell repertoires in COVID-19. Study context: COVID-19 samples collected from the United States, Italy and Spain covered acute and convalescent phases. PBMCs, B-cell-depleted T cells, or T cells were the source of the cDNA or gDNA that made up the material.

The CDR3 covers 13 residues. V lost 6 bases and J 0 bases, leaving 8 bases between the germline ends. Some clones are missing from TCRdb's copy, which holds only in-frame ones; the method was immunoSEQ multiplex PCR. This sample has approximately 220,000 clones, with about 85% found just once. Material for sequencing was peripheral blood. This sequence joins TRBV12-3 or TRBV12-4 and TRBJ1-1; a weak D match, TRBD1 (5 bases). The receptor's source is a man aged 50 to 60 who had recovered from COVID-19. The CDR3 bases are TGTGCCAGCAGCCTGACAGTGAACACTGAAGCTTTCTTT. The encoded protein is CASSLTVNTEAFF.